One and the same sample provided the 13 T cell receptor beta chains below, sequenced in a study of cytomegalovirus exposure and HLA in healthy donors. Vbeta (60) and Jbeta (13) primers were used in the PCR. The repertoire was sequenced with immunoSEQ multiplex PCR; TCRdb's copy has only in-frame clones and lacks some. There are 200,000 or so clones in the sample; almost 80% occur only once, and 3.8% lies in the top ten. The material sequenced was PBMCs. The receptors here all came from a male donor in good health and CMV-seronegative.

The V and J genes are TRBV29-1 and TRBJ2-1; 7 bases are shared with TRBD2. The CDR3 covers 15 residues. Per germline, CDR1 SQVTM and CDR2 ANQGSEA. V lost 7 bases to trimming and J lost 0 bases; unmatched junction nucleotides: 9. CDR3 DNA: TGCAGCGGGGGATCGGGGGGTCGCTCCTACAATGAGCAGTTCTTC. Residues: CSGGSGGRSYNEQFF.

The chain employs TRBV6-1 and TRBJ1-1, with D perhaps matching TRBD1 (6 bases). The CDR3 contains 15 residues. V shed 7 bases and J shed 10 bases, with 25 bases lying between them. Germline V gene lookup returns CDR1 MNHNS and CDR2 SASEGT. The CDR3 loop is CASTLRATGIRAAFF. As DNA, the CDR3 is TGTGCCAGCACCCTAAGGGCCACAGGGATCCGCGCAGCTTTCTTT.

The V gene is TRBV19, the J gene TRBJ1-2; TRBD1 aligns across 8 bases. The CDR3 is 14 residues long. In germline, CDR1 is LNHDA, CDR2 SQIVND (reference sequence). V was pared by 5 bases and J by 2 bases, with 4 bases of the junction left unmatched. CDR3 in DNA: TGTGCCAGTAGTGCGGACAGGGTAAACTATGGCTACACCTTC. It yields the protein CASSADRVNYGYTF.

J is TRBJ1-2 and V is TRBV29-1; tentative D call: TRBD1 (5 bases). The CDR3 sequence is 14 residues long. Germline CDR1 SQVTM, CDR2 ANQGSEA. V gave up 1 base and J gave up 6 bases, with 15 bases separating them. The CDR3 bases are TGCAGCGTTGAAGCCCCCCCGGCGGGGGATGGCTACACCTTC. Its protein product is CSVEAPPAGDGYTF.

The V gene is TRBV7-3, the J gene TRBJ2-1, with D possibly matching TRBD2 (7 bases). V was shortened by 2 bases and J by 8 bases, with 13 bases between the two germline ends. Germline V gene sequence: CDR1 SGHTA, CDR2 FQGTGA. The CDR3 covers 14 residues. The CDR3 nucleotides read TGTGCCAGCAGCTTAGGACTAGGGGGGCATGAGCAGTTCTTC. This codes for CASSLGLGGHEQFF.

This clone was recorded only once. The V call is TRBV6-5, the J call TRBJ2-2, with 9 positions matching TRBD1. The CDR3 has 14 amino acids. CDR1 is MNHEY, CDR2 SVGAGI, per germline. Trimming removed 6 bases from V and 5 bases from J; junction bases left unmatched: 4. The CDR3 protein is CASRQGAMTGELFF. The CDR3 DNA sequence: TGTGCCAGCAGACAGGGGGCAATGACCGGGGAGCTGTTTTTT.

The chain employs TRBV7-3 and TRBJ2-1, with 11 bases aligning to TRBD2. This CDR3 is built from 15 residues. Germline trimming cut 3 bases from V and 6 bases from J; bases unmatched to any gene: 4. Per germline, CDR1 SGHTA and CDR2 FQGTGA. The DNA for the CDR3 is TGTGCCAGCAGCTTGCTAGCGGGAGGTTCCAATGAGCAGTTCTTC. It specifies CASSLLAGGSNEQFF.

The chain couples TRBV5-1 to TRBJ1-3, with D possibly matching TRBD1 (5 bases). V lost 2 bases, J lost 0 bases, and 9 bases lay in between. CDR3 length: 15 residues. Germline values: CDR1 SGHRS, CDR2 YFSETQ. In nucleotides, the CDR3 is TGCGCCAGCAGCTTAGATGGGGCCTCTGGAAACACCATATATTTT. It specifies CASSLDGASGNTIYF.

The V and J genes are TRBV27 and TRBJ2-1, with D perhaps TRBD2 (6 bases). Deletions cut 5 bases from V and 4 bases from J, with 12 bases between. Germline assignment: CDR1 MNHEY and CDR2 SMNVEV (reference sequence). This CDR3 contains 14 residues. CDR3 in DNA: TGTGCCAGCAGTCCCCTGGGACTTTACAATGAGCAGTTCTTC. Protein: CASSPLGLYNEQFF.

The chain carries TRBV5-1 and TRBJ1-1; D is undetermined. The germline gives CDR1 SGHRS, CDR2 YFSETQ. The CDR3 runs 15 residues. The V and J ends lost 5 bases and 3 bases respectively, with 17 bases between them. The CDR3 protein is CASRPSGYDHTEAFF. The CDR3 DNA reads TGCGCCAGCAGGCCCTCGGGGTATGATCACACTGAAGCTTTCTTT.

Only one count was recorded for this clone. This chain uses TRBV30 with TRBJ2-1, with 10 bases lining up with TRBD2. The CDR3 runs 15 residues. J was trimmed by 6 bases and V by 0 bases; bases with no gene match: 5. Germline CDR1 is GTSNPN and CDR2 is SVGIG (reference sequence). CDR3 residues: CAWSVQSGRGNEQFF. In nucleotides, the CDR3 is TGTGCCTGGAGTGTACAGAGCGGGAGGGGCAATGAGCAGTTCTTC. Combining the CDR3 with reference TRBV30 and TRBJ2-1 gives the whole variable domain SQTIHQWPATLVQPVGSPLSLECTVEGTSNPNLYWYRQAAGRGLQLLFYSVGIGQISSEVPQNLSASRPQDRQFILSSKKLLLSDSGFYLCAWSVQSGRGNEQFFGPGTRLTVL.

The V gene is TRBV7-2, the J gene TRBJ2-2, with 13 bases lining up with TRBD2. The germline CDR1 and CDR2 sequences are SGHTA and FQGNSA. The CDR3 contains 15 residues. The V gene end was trimmed by 2 bases and the J gene end by 7 bases; junction bases not matched to a gene: 1. CDR3 in amino acids: CASSLTSGGVGELFF. CDR3 DNA: TGTGCCAGCAGCTTAACTAGCGGGGGGGTCGGGGAGCTGTTTTTT. Supplemented by reference TRBV7-2 and TRBJ2-2, the full variable domain reads GAGVSQSPSNKVTEKGKDVELRCDPISGHTALYWYRQSLGQGLEFLIYFQGNSAPDKSGLPSDRFSAERTGGSVSTLTIQRTQQEDSAVYLCASSLTSGGVGELFFGEGSRLTVL.

V usage is TRBV2 and J usage is TRBJ2-7; 9 bases line up with TRBD2. CDR3 length: 15 amino acids. CDR1 is SNHLY, CDR2 FYNNEI, per germline. Germline trimming cut 6 bases from V and 2 bases from J; bases unmatched to any gene: 8. The CDR3 coding sequence is TGTGCCAGCAGCTTCCTAGCGGGACGTGCCTACGAGCAGTACTTC. Its protein product is CASSFLAGRAYEQYF.